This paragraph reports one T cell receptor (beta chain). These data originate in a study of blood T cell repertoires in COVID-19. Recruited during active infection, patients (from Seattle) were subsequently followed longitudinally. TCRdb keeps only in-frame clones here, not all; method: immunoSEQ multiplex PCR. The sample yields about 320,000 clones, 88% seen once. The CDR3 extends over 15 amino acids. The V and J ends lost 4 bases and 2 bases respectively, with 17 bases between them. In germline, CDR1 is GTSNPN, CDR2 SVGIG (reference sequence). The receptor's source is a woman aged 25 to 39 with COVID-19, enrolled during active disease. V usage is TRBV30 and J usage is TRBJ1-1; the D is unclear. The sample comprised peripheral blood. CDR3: CAWNPGMRDNTEAFF. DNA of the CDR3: TGTGCCTGGAACCCCGGGATGAGGGATAACACTGAAGCTTTCTTT.